The 10 T cell receptor beta chains in this list originate from one sample, sequenced in a study of cytomegalovirus exposure and HLA in healthy donors. The study ran its PCR with 60 Vbeta and 13 Jbeta primers. The data were produced by immunoSEQ multiplex PCR, yet TCRdb's version contains in-frame clones alone and is incomplete. This sample yields over 150,000 clones, of which 85% are seen a single time; 1% belongs to the top ten. Sequenced material: PBMCs. The receptors were gathered from a boy younger than 10 in good health and CMV-seronegative.

J is TRBJ1-5 and V is TRBV7-9; possible D gene TRBD1, 5 bases. V lost 11 bases to trimming and J lost 7 bases, with 9 bases between them. This CDR3 comprises 10 residues. Germline V gene lookup returns CDR1 SEHNR and CDR2 FQNEAQ (reference sequence). This CDR3 is CAVGGQPQHF. CDR3 DNA sequence: TGTGCCGTCGGGGGACAGCCCCAGCATTTT. The whole variable domain, filled in from reference TRBV7-9 and TRBJ1-5, reads DTGVSQNPRHKITKRGQNVTFRCDPISEHNRLYWYRQTLGQGPEFLTYFQNEAQLEKSRLLSDRFSAERPKGSFSTLEIQRTEQGDSAMYLCAVGGQPQHFGDGTRLSIL.

This clone was counted between two and nine times. The chain is built from TRBV6-5 and TRBJ1-2; D ambiguous. Germline V gene sequence: CDR1 MNHEY, CDR2 SVGAGI. The germline V and J ends were trimmed by 0 bases and 11 bases, with 13 bases remaining between them. CDR3 length equals 13 residues. CDR3 DNA sequence: TGTGCCAGCAGTTACTCGACTCTGTCCCATTACACCTTC. This sequence encodes CASSYSTLSHYTF.

In DNA, the CDR3 is TGTGCCAGCAGTTTGGACAATGATGGCTACACCTTC. Amino acids: CASSLDNDGYTF. The chain is built from TRBV7-9 and TRBJ1-2, with D possibly TRBD1 on 5 matching bases. The V end was cut by 6 bases, the J end by 6 bases, with 11 bases between. The length of the CDR3 is 12 residues. The germline V gene encodes CDR1 SEHNR and CDR2 FQNEAQ (reference sequence).

V is TRBV10-3 and J is TRBJ1-1; the D gene is possibly TRBD1 (6 bases). CDR1 is ENHRY, CDR2 SYGVKD, per germline. V was pared by 4 bases and J by 3 bases, with 9 bases between. CDR3 length equals 13 residues. The CDR3 sequence is CAISGGHYTEAFF. CDR3 bases: TGTGCCATCAGTGGGGGACACTACACTGAAGCTTTCTTT.

V and J are TRBV5-1 and TRBJ1-1; the D gene is possibly TRBD1 (5 bases). The CDR3 is made up of 13 amino acids. The V and J ends lost 0 bases and 5 bases respectively, with 8 bases between them. CDR1 is SGHRS and CDR2 is YFSETQ in the germline V gene. CDR3 nucleotide sequence: TGCGCCAGCAGCTTGGGACAGTTAACTGAAGCTTTCTTT. Protein product: CASSLGQLTEAFF.

The chain has TRBV28 and TRBJ1-1, with 12 bases matching TRBD1. V was pared by 3 bases and J by 5 bases, with 10 bases of the junction left unmatched. The CDR3 length is 17 residues. Germline V CDR1 and CDR2: MDHEN, SYDVKM. DNA for the CDR3: TGTGCCAGCAGTTTCACGGGACAGGGGGCGCAAAGAACTGAAGCTTTCTTT. Its translation: CASSFTGQGAQRTEAFF.

The rearrangement uses TRBV13 and TRBJ2-7, with 9 positions matching TRBD2. The CDR3 length is 15 residues. J gave up 2 bases and V 10 bases, and 12 bases lay outside the gene matches. CDR1 PRHDT and CDR2 FYEKMQ come from the germline V gene (reference sequence). The CDR3 spells CATTLGASGTYEQYF. CDR3 bases: TGTGCCACCACCCTTGGGGCTAGCGGGACCTACGAGCAGTACTTC.

CDR3 sequence: CASSLVQGMNTEAFF. The DNA for the CDR3 is TGTGCCAGCAGCTTGGTGCAGGGTATGAACACTGAAGCTTTCTTT. This rearrangement joins TRBV5-6 to TRBJ1-1; possibly TRBD1 for D (5 bases). Trimming cost V 0 bases and J 0 bases, with 9 bases left between them. This CDR3 is 15 amino acids long. Germline V gives CDR1 SGHDT, CDR2 YYEEEE. Complete variable domain (other parts from reference TRBV5-6 and TRBJ1-1): DAGVTQSPTHLIKTRGQQVTLRCSPKSGHDTVSWYQQALGQGPQFIFQYYEEEERQRGNFPDRFSGHQFPNYSSELNVNALLLGDSALYLCASSLVQGMNTEAFFGQGTRLTVV.

This clone was observed a few times. The chain has TRBV5-5 and TRBJ1-2, with D possibly TRBD1 on 6 matching bases. From germline, CDR1 is SGHKS and CDR2 YYEKEE (reference sequence). V was trimmed by 6 bases and J by 0 bases, leaving 27 bases between them. This CDR3 spans 19 amino acids. Here the CDR3 reads CASTLWGGGQILANYGYTF. The DNA for the CDR3 is TGTGCCAGCACCCTGTGGGGGGGCGGACAGATCTTAGCTAACTATGGCTACACCTTC.

The V call is TRBV7-8, the J call TRBJ1-5; D uncertain. Germline assignment: CDR1 SGHVS and CDR2 FQNEAQ. CDR3 size: 14 residues. The V and J ends lost 1 base and 11 bases respectively, with 15 bases between them. The CDR3 nucleotides read TGTGCCAGCAGCTTAGGGGGAGGCGCCGTGGCCCAGCATTTT. As protein: CASSLGGGAVAQHF. Using reference TRBV7-8 and TRBJ1-5 for the parts outside the CDR3, the full variable domain is GAGVSQSPRYKVAKRGQDVALRCDPISGHVSLFWYQQALGQGPEFLTYFQNEAQLDKSGLPSDRFFAERPEGSVSTLKIQRTQQEDSAVYLCASSLGGGAVAQHFGDGTRLSIL.